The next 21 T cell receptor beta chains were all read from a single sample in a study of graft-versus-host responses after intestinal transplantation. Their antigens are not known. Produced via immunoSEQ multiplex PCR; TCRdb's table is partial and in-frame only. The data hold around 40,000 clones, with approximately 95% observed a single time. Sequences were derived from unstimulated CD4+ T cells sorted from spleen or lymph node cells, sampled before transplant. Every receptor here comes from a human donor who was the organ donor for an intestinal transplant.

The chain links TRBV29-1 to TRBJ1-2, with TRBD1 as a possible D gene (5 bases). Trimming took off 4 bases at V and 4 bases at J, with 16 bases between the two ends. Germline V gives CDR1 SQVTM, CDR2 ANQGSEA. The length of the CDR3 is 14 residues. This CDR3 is CSVAPWDGPYGYTF. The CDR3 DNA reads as TGCAGCGTTGCCCCATGGGACGGTCCCTATGGCTACACCTTC.

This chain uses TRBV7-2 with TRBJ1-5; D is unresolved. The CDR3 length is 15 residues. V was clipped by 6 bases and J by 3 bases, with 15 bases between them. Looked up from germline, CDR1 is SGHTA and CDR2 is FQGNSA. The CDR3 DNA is TGTGCCAGCAGAGAATACTACCAGGTCAATCAGCCCCAGCATTTT. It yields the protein CASREYYQVNQPQHF.

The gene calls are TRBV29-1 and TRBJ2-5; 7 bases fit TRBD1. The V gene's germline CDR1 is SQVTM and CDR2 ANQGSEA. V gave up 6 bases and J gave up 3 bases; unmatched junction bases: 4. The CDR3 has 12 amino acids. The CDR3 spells CSVRTGKETQYF. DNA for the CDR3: TGCAGCGTACGGACAGGAAAAGAGACCCAGTACTTC.

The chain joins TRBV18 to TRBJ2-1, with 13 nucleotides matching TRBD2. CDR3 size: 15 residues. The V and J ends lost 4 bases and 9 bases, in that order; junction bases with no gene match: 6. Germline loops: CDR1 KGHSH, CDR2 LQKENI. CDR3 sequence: CASSHGLAGVGEQFF. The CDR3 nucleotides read TGTGCCAGCTCACACGGACTAGCGGGGGTAGGTGAGCAGTTCTTC.

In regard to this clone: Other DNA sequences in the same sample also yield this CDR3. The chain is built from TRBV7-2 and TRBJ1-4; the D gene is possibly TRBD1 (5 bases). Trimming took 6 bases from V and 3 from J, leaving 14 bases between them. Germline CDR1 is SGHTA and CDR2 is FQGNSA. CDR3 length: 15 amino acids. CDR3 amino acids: CASSPQGWPNEKLFF. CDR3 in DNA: TGTGCCAGCAGTCCCCAGGGTTGGCCTAATGAAAAACTGTTTTTT.

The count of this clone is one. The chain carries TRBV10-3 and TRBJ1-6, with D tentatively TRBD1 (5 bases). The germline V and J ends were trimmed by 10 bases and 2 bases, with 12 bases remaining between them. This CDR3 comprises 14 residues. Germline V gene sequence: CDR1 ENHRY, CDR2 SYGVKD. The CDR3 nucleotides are TGTGCCACCCTGGGGGAAGCCTATAATTCACCCCTCCACTTT. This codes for CATLGEAYNSPLHF.

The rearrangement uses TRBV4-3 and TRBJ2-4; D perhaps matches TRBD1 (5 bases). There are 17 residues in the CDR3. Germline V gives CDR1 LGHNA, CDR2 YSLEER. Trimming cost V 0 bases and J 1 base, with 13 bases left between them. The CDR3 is CASSQDMGLGAKNIQYF. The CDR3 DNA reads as TGCGCCAGCAGCCAAGATATGGGGCTTGGTGCCAAAAACATTCAGTACTTC.

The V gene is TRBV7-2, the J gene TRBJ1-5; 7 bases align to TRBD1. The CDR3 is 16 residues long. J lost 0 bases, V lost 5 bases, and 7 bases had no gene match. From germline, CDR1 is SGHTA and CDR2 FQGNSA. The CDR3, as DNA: TGTGCCAGCAGCCGACAGGGACAGAATAGCAATCAGCCCCAGCATTTT. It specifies CASSRQGQNSNQPQHF.

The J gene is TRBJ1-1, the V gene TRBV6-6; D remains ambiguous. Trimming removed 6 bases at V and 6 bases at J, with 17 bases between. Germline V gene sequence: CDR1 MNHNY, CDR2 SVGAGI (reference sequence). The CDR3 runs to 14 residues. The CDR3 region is CASREAGVGAEAFF. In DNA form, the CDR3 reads TGTGCCAGCAGGGAGGCCGGGGTCGGAGCTGAAGCTTTCTTT.

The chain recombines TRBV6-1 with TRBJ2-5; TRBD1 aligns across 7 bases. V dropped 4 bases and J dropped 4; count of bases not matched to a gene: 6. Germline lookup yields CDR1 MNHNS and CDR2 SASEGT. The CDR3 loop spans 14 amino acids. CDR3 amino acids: CASSVLQGRETQYF. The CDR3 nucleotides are TGTGCCAGCAGTGTTTTACAGGGGAGAGAGACCCAGTACTTC.

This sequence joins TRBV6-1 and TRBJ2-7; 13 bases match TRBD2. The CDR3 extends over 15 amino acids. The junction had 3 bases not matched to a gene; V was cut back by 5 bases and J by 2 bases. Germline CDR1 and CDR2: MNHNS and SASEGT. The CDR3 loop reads CASSRTSGGAYEQYF. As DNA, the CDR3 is TGTGCCAGCAGTAGAACTAGCGGGGGGGCCTACGAGCAGTACTTC.

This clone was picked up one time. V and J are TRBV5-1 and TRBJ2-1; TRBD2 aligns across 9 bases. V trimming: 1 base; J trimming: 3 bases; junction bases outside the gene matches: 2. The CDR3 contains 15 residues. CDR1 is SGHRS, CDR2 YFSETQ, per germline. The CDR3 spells CASSLSSGGYNEQFF. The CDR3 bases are TGCGCCAGCAGCTTGAGTAGCGGGGGCTACAATGAGCAGTTCTTC.

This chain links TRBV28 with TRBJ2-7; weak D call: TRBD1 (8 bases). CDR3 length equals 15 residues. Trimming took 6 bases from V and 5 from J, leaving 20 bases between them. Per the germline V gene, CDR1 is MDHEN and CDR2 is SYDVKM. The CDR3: CASSPWTGRVNEQYF. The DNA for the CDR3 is TGTGCCAGCAGCCCCTGGACAGGGAGGGTGAACGAGCAGTACTTC.

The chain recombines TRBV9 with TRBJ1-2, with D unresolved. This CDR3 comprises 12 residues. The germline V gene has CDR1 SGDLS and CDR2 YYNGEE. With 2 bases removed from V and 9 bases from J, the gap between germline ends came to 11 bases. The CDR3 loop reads CASSVGGRSYTF. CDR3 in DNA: TGTGCCAGCAGCGTTGGAGGGCGGAGCTACACCTTC.

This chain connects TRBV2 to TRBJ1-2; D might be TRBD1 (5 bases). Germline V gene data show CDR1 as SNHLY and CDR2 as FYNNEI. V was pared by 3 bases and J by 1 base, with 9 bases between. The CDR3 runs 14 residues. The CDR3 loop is CASSERQGNYGYTF. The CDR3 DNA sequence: TGTGCCAGCAGTGAGAGGCAGGGTAACTATGGCTACACCTTC.

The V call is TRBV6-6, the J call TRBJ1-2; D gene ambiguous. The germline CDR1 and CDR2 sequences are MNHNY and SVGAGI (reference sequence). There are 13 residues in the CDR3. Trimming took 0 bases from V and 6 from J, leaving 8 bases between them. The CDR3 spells CASSYSGNDGYTF. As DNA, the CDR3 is TGTGCCAGCAGTTACTCTGGGAACGATGGCTACACCTTC.

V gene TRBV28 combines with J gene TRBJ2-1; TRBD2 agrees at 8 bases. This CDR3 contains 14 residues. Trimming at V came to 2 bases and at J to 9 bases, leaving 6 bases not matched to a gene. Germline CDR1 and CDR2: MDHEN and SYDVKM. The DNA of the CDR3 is TGTGCCAGCAGTTTACGTCTAGCGGGCTCTGAGCAGTTCTTC. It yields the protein CASSLRLAGSEQFF.

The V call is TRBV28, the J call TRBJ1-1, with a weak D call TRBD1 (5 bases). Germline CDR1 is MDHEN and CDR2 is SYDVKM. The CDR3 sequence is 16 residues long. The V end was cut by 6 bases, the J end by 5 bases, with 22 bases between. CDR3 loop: CASSPATGTYRTEAFF. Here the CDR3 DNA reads TGTGCCAGCAGCCCTGCGACCGGGACCTATCGGACTGAAGCTTTCTTT.

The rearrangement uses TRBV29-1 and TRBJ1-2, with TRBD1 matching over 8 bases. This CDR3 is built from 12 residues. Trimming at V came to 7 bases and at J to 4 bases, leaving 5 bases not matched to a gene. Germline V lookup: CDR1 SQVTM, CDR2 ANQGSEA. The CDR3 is CSAGGQGYGYTF. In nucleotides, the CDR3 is TGCAGCGCGGGTGGACAGGGCTATGGCTACACCTTC.

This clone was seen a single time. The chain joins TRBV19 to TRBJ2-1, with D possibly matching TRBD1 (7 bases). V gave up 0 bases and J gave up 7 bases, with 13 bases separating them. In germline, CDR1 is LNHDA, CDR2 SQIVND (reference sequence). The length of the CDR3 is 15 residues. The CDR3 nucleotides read TGTGCCAGTAGTATAGAGGGGGCAGGGGGGAATGAGCAGTTCTTC. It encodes CASSIEGAGGNEQFF.

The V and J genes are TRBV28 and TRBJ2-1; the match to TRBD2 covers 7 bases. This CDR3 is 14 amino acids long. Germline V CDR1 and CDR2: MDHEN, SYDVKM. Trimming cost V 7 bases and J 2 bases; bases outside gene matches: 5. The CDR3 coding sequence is TGTGCCAGCATTCCCCGGGGGGCCTACAATGAGCAGTTCTTC. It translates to CASIPRGAYNEQFF.